This T cell receptor (beta chain) emerged from a study of blood T cell repertoires in COVID-19. Study summary: Sample material is recorded as cDNA or gDNA derived from T cells, B-cell-depleted T cells, or PBMCs.

The germline V gene encodes CDR1 LNHDA and CDR2 SQIVND (reference sequence). This CDR3 has 15 amino acids. V lost 3 bases to trimming and J lost 5 bases, with 16 bases between them. Followed longitudinally, the Seattle patients had been enrolled during active infection. In the original analysis: Cell counts per sample came from amplifying reference gene primers. Profiled with immunoSEQ multiplex PCR; TCRdb holds only in-frame clones, not every one. V and J calls and clone size are those listed in that table; D and trimming were worked out from the DNA. The sample carries about 530,000 clones, 70% to 90% recorded once.

The chain has TRBV19 and TRBJ1-1, with a tentative D call TRBD1 (5 bases). The specimen was peripheral blood. The origin of this receptor is a woman between 50 and 59 years old with COVID-19, enrolled during active disease. The CDR3 loop is CASSIDKGLGTEAFF. As DNA, the CDR3 is TGTGCCAGTAGTATTGATAAGGGGTTGGGGACTGAAGCTTTCTTT.